This TCR beta chain appears in the sequencing data of a study of response to subunit inactivated influenza vaccine. The CDR3 covers 15 residues. Germline V gene lookup returns CDR1 LGHNA and CDR2 YNFKEQ. V was cut by 1 base and J by 0 bases, with 7 bases left in between. This clonotype has just a few counts. Using its own MiXCR run on the RT-PCR reads, TCRdb lists one record per CDR3 protein. The sample includes more than 500,000 distinct CDR3 sequences, 10% to 12% of them seen just once. A further study also used this sample, focusing on T cells expressing NK-cell markers. As that study records: Template switching by 5'RACE with UMIs generated the TCR beta cDNA. Researchers got TCR beta repertoires out of sorted CD3+CD56+NKG2C+, CD3+CD56+NKG2C- and CD3+CD56-NKG2C+ T cells. One of the eight sequenced donors was seronegative, whereas the other seven were HCMV-seropositive. Researchers report these clonotypes also headed the CD3+CD56-NKG2C+ fraction in four donors. Whether expanded NKG2C+ T cell clones were HCMV-specific remained unclear.

The material was PBMCs from blood, obtained on the day of vaccination. The TCR comes from a man between 50 and 59 years old who received an inactivated influenza vaccine. The chain is built from TRBV4-2 and TRBJ1-3; D gene unclear. CDR3 in amino acids: CASSQGLSSGNTIYF. The CDR3 DNA follows: TGTGCCAGCAGCCAAGGGCTTTCCTCTGGAAACACCATATATTTT.